This T cell receptor (beta chain) was identified during a study of brain T cells in children with intractable seizures. Time point given: blood from clinic visit 5 months post-surgery; TSC patient then seizure free. Only cases whose brain tissue showed the highest T cell transcript signatures were sequenced. At least one anti-epileptic drug was given before surgery. Method: immunoSEQ multiplex PCR; TCRdb's copy keeps in-frame clones and lacks some. Of approximately 330,000 clones listed, 93% are singletons. J gave up 0 bases and V 4 bases, and 6 bases lay outside the gene matches. The V gene's germline CDR1 is SGDLS and CDR2 YYNGEE. The CDR3 contains 16 residues.

The receptor was derived from a boy in the first two years of life with tuberous sclerosis and intractable seizures. The sequencing used peripheral blood, collected approximately 5 months after surgery. The V call is TRBV9, the J call TRBJ1-4, with 7 bases identical to TRBD1. The CDR3, as DNA: TGTGCCAGCAGCCCCGGGACAGATGCAACTAATGAAAAACTGTTTTTT. It translates to CASSPGTDATNEKLFF.